Given below is one TCR beta chain in context. Its antigen remains unidentified. The sample originates from a study of T cell responses to AZD1222 COVID-19 vaccine. Regarding the study as a whole: Close to half of spike-specific TCRs reportedly recognize unmutated variant regions. Across spike, vaccine-associated CD4 TCRs were found, dominant at 160-218 and 743-854. Donors in the cohort were predominantly white British and more often female, and clonal diversity was possibly underestimated.

Sequencing was performed with immunoSEQ multiplex PCR; in TCRdb, only in-frame clones are kept and a portion is missing. The table lists over 85,000 clones, 88% of them singletons. The germline V and J ends were trimmed by 1 base and 5 bases, with 17 bases remaining between them. The CDR3 is 16 amino acids. Germline loops: CDR1 MNHNS, CDR2 SASEGT. This sample comprised peripheral blood, obtained 28 days after the second AZD1222 dose. The V call is TRBV6-1, the J call TRBJ2-5, with D possibly TRBD1 on 6 matching bases. The sequence derives from an adult who received the AZD1222 COVID-19 vaccine. DNA of the CDR3: TGTGCCAGCAGTGAAGTATTGGGGGCCGGTGTGGAGACCCAGTACTTC. It is translated as CASSEVLGAGVETQYF.